The clone carrying this T cell receptor (beta chain) has only one observation. Its antigen is not known. This sample is part of a study of cytomegalovirus exposure and HLA in healthy donors. Study-wide findings and caveats: Later work found that TCR association rates differed between HLA loci; DRB1 had the most and HLA-C the fewest. Cytomegalovirus association was listed for 150 or so TCR beta chains. A few CMV-associated chains proved CMV antigen-specific in vitro.

The CDR3 has 11 amino acids. Germline values: CDR1 LNHNV, CDR2 YYDKDF (reference sequence). PCR employed 60 Vbeta and 13 Jbeta primers. In the authors' methods: Per a later analysis, the number of unique TCR beta chains was roughly 83 million, of which around 9.9 million were shared. Profiled with immunoSEQ multiplex PCR; TCRdb holds only in-frame clones, not every one. The DNA was the basis for D and trimming; V, J and clone size are from that table. The table includes 170,000 or so clones, about 84% detected once. Sequencing used PBMCs. J is TRBJ1-4 and V is TRBV15, with 7 bases lining up with TRBD1. This sequence was found in a man aged 18 to 29 in good health and CMV-seronegative. In nucleotides, the CDR3 is TGTGCGACAGGGTTAGGTGAAAAACTGTTTTTT. Translation gives CATGLGEKLFF.